This T cell receptor (beta chain) was found in a study of response to subunit inactivated influenza vaccine. The germline V gene has CDR1 SGHKS and CDR2 YYEKEE (reference sequence). Trimming removed 4 bases at V and 5 bases at J, with 18 bases between. This CDR3 region has 15 residues. With regard to this clonotype: Its cognate antigen is unknown.

TCRdb processed the RT-PCR reads anew with MiXCR; each CDR3 protein has one entry. There are around 480,000 distinct CDR3 sequences in the sample; 15% to 20% occur only once, and 3% lies in the top ten. Study-wide points: The authors suggested that few new T cells are recruited per seasonal influenza vaccination.

V gene TRBV5-5 combines with J gene TRBJ2-5, with D perhaps TRBD1 (7 bases). This material consisted of CD4+ T cells sorted from PBMCs, taken approximately 25 months after vaccination. This TCR came from a man aged 45-69 years who received an inactivated influenza vaccine. The CDR3 bases are TGTGCCAGCAGCCCCAGGGGGGCGAATCGGGAGACCCAGTACTTC. The encoded protein is CASSPRGANRETQYF.